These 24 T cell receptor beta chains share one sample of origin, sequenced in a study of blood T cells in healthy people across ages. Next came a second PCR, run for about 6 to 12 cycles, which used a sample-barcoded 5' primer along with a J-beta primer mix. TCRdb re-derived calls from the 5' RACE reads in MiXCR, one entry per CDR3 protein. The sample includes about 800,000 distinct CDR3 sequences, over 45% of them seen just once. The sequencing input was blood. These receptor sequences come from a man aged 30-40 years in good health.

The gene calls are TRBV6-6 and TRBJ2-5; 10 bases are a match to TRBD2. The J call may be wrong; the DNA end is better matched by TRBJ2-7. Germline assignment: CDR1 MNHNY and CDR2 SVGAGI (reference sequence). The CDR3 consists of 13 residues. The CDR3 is CASRSGLADEQYF. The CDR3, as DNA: TGTGCCAGCAGGAGTGGACTAGCGGACGAGCAGTACTTC.

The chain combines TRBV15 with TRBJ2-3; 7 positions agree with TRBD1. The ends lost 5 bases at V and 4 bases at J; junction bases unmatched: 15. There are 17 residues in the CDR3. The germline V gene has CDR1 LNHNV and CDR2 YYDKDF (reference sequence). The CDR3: CATSGQSGQRAADTQYF. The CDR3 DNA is TGTGCCACCAGCGGCCAGTCGGGACAGAGAGCCGCAGATACGCAGTATTTT.

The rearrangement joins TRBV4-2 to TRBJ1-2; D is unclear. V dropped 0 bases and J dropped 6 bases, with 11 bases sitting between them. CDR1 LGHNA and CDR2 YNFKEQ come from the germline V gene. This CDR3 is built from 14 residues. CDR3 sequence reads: CASSQEKGMHGYTF. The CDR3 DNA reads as TGTGCCAGCAGCCAAGAGAAAGGAATGCATGGCTACACCTTC.

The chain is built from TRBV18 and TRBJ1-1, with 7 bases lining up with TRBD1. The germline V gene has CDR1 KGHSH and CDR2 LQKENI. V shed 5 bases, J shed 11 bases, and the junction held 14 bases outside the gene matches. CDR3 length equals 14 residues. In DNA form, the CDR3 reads TGTGCCAGCTCAGCCGAATCAACCGGGACAGCTGCTTTCTTT. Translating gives CASSAESTGTAAFF. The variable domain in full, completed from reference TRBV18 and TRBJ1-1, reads NAGVMQNPRHLVRRRGQEARLRCSPMKGHSHVYWYRQLPEEGLKFMVYLQKENIIDESGMPKERFSAEFPKEGPSILRIQQVVRGDSAAYFCASSAESTGTAAFFGQGTRLTVV.

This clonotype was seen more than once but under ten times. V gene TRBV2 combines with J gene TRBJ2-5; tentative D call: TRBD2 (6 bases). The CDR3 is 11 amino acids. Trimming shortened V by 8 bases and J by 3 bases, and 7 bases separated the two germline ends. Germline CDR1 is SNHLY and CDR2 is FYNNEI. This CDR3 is CASLAEETQYF. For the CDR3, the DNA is TGTGCCAGCTTAGCGGAAGAGACCCAGTACTTC.

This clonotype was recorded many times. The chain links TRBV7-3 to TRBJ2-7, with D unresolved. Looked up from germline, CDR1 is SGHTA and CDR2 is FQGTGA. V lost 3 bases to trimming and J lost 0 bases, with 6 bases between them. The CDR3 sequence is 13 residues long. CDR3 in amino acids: CASSFGPSYEQYF. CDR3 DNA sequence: TGTGCCAGCAGCTTCGGGCCCTCCTACGAGCAGTACTTC.

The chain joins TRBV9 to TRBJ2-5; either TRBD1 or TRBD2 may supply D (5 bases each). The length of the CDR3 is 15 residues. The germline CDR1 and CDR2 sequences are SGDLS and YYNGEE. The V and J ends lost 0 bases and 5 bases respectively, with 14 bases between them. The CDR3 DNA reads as TGTGCCAGCAGCGTAGCTGGGACGGCGTGGGAGACCCAGTACTTC. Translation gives CASSVAGTAWETQYF.

The CDR3 protein is CATRGAETQYF. In DNA form, the CDR3 reads TGTGCCACGCGGGGGGCCGAGACCCAGTACTTC. V and J are TRBV6-5 and TRBJ2-4; TRBD2 agrees at 8 bases. TRBJ2-5 explains the end of the DNA better; the J call may be wrong. The CDR3 is 11 residues long. Germline CDR1 and CDR2: MNHEY and SVGAGI.

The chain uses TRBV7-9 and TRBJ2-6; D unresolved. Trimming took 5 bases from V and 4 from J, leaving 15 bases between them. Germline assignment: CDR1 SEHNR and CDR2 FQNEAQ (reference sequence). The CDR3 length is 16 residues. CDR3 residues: CASSPQSVAGANVLTF. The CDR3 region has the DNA TGTGCCAGCAGCCCCCAATCTGTGGCCGGGGCCAACGTCCTGACTTTC.

For the CDR3, the DNA is TGCAGTGCTAGAGTGGCGGGACAGGGTGAGACCCAGTACTTC. Protein: CSARVAGQGETQYF. The chain employs TRBV20-1 and TRBJ2-5, with 9 bases that match TRBD1. The CDR3 extends over 14 amino acids. The germline CDR1 and CDR2 sequences are DFQATT and SNEGSKA (reference sequence). V lost 1 base, J lost 5 bases, and 5 bases stayed unmatched.

CDR3 amino acids: CASSSGQGPYSNQPQHF. CDR3 in DNA: TGTGCCAGTAGTAGCGGACAGGGGCCATATAGCAATCAGCCCCAGCATTTT. The V and J genes are TRBV19 and TRBJ1-5, with 9 positions matching TRBD1. Unmatched junction bases numbered 7, after V lost 4 bases and J lost 0 bases. Germline assignment: CDR1 LNHDA and CDR2 SQIVND (reference sequence). The length of the CDR3 is 17 residues. Filled out from reference TRBV19 and TRBJ1-5, the complete variable domain reads DGGITQSPKYLFRKEGQNVTLSCEQNLNHDAMYWYRQDPGQGLRLIYYSQIVNDFQKGDIAEGYSVSREKKESFPLTVTSAQKNPTAFYLCASSSGQGPYSNQPQHFGDGTRLSIL.

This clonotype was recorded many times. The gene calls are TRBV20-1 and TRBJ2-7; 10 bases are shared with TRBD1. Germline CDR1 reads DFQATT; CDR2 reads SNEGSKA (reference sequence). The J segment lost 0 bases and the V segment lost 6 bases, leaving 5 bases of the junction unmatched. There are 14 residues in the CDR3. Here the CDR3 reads CSAQTGGFSYEQYF. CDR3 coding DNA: TGCAGTGCCCAGACAGGGGGCTTCTCCTACGAGCAGTACTTC.

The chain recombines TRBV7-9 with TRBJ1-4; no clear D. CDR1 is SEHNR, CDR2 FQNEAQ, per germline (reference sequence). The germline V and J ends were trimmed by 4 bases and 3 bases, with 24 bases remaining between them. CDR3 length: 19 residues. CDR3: CASSSRYGQGSRPNEKLFF. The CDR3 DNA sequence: TGTGCCAGCAGCTCAAGATACGGCCAAGGGTCGCGACCTAATGAAAAACTGTTTTTT.

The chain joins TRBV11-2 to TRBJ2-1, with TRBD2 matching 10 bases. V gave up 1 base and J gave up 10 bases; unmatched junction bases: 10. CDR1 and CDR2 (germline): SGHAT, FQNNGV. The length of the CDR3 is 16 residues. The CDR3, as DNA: TGTGCCAGCAGCTTAGTCCGGCTAGCGGGAGAAGGGGAGCAGTTCTTC. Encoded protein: CASSLVRLAGEGEQFF. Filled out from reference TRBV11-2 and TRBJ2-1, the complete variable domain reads EAGVAQSPRYKIIEKRQSVAFWCNPISGHATLYWYQQILGQGPKLLIQFQNNGVVDDSQLPKDRFSAERLKGVDSTLKIQPAKLEDSAVYLCASSLVRLAGEGEQFFGPGTRLTVL.

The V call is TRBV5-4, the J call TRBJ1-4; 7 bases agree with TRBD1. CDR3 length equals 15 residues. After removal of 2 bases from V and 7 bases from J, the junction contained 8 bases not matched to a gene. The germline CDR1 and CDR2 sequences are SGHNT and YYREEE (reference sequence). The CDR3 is CASSLNRGRGEKLFF. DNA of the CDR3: TGTGCCAGCAGCTTAAACAGGGGTCGGGGTGAAAAACTGTTTTTT.

This CDR3 is CASSPTGTGAYEQYF. The CDR3 DNA is TGCGCCAGCAGTCCTACCGGGACAGGGGCTTACGAGCAGTACTTC. The chain links TRBV4-1 to TRBJ2-7, with 10 bases that match TRBD1. V gave up 6 bases and J gave up 4 bases; unmatched junction bases: 9. Germline V lookup: CDR1 MGHRA, CDR2 YSYEKL. This CDR3 comprises 15 residues.

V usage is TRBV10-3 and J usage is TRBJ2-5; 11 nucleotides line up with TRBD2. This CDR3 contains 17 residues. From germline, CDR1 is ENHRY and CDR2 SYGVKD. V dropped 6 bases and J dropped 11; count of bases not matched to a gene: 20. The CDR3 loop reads CAIRSSGTSGYYNEQYF. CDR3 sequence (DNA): TGTGCCATCAGAAGCTCCGGGACTAGCGGTTACTACAATGAGCAGTACTTC.

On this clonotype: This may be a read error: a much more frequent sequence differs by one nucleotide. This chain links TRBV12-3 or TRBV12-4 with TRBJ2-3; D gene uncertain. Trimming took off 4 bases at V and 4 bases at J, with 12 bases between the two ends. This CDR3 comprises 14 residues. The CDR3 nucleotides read TGTGCCAGCAGTTGCAGAGTGAGAGCAGATACGCAGTATTTT. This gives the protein CASSCRVRADTQYF.

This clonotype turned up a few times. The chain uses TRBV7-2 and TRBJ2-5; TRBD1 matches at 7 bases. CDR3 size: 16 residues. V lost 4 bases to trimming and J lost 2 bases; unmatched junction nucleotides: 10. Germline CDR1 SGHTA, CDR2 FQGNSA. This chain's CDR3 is CASSWAGTARQETQYF. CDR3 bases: TGTGCCAGCAGCTGGGCCGGGACAGCCAGGCAAGAGACCCAGTACTTC. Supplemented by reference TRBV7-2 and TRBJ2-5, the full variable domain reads GAGVSQSPSNKVTEKGKDVELRCDPISGHTALYWYRQSLGQGLEFLIYFQGNSAPDKSGLPSDRFSAERTGGSVSTLTIQRTQQEDSAVYLCASSWAGTARQETQYFGPGTRLLVL.

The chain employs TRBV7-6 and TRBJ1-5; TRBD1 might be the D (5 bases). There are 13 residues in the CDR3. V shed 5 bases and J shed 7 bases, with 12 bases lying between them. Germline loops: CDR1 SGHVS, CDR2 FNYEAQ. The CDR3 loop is CASSIRRDQPQHF. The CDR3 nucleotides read TGTGCCAGCAGCATACGAAGGGACCAGCCCCAGCATTTT.

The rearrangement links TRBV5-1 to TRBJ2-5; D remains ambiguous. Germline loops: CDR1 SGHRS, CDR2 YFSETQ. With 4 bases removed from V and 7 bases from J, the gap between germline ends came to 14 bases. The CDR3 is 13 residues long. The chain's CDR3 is CASSPLDDGTQYF. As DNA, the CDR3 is TGCGCCAGCAGCCCTCTAGATGACGGGACCCAGTACTTC.

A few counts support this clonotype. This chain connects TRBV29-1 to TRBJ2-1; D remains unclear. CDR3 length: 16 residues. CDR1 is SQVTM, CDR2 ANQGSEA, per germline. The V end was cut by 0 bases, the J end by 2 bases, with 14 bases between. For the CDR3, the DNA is TGCAGCGTTGAAGATGCCTCGACTCTAACCTACAATGAGCAGTTCTTC. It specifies CSVEDASTLTYNEQFF.

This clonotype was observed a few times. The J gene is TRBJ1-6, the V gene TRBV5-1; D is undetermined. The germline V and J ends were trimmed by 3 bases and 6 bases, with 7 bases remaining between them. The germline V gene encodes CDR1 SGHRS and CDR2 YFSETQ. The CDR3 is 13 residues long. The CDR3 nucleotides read TGCGCCAGCAGCTCCCAGGCTAATTCACCCCTCCACTTT. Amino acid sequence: CASSSQANSPLHF.

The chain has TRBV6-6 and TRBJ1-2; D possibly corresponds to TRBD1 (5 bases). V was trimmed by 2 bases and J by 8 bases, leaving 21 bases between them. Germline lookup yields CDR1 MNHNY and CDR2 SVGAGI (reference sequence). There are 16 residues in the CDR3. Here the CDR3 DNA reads TGTGCCAGCAGTTACCCAGGGTGGAGAGGAGGATTAGGCTACACCTTC. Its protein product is CASSYPGWRGGLGYTF.